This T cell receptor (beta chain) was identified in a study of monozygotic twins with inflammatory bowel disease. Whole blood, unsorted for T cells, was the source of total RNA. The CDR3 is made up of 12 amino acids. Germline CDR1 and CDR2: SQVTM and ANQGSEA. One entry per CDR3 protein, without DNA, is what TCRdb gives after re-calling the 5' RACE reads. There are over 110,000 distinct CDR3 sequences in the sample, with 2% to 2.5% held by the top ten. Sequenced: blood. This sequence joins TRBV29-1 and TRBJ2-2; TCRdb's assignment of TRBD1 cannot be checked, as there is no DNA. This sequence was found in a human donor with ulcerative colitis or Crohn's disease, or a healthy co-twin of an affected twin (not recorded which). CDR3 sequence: CSVEGGLGELFF.